This T cell receptor (beta chain) was captured by sequencing in a study of blood T cell repertoires in COVID-19. The overall study: Sites in the United States, Italy and Spain provided acute and convalescent COVID-19 samples. Sample material is recorded as cDNA or gDNA derived from T cells, B-cell-depleted T cells, or PBMCs.

In the original workflow: Estimation of nucleated cell counts was performed using reference gene primer amplification. Sequencing was performed with immunoSEQ multiplex PCR; in TCRdb, only in-frame clones are kept and a portion is missing. The D gene and trimming were derived from the DNA, and the V and J assignments and clone size from that table. The table records roughly 190,000 clones, 65% to 85% of them present only once. The V gene lost 4 bases and the J gene lost 3 bases, with 16 bases spanning the gap. Germline V gene sequence: CDR1 MGHRA, CDR2 YSYEKL. The CDR3 loop spans 15 amino acids. The chain couples TRBV4-1 to TRBJ2-7, with D maybe TRBD1 (5 bases). This receptor was identified in a man between 50 and 59 years old with active or convalescent COVID-19. Sample: peripheral blood. CDR3 nucleotide sequence: TGCGCCAGCAGCCCCCTGGGGAAGGGGTTCTACGAGCAGTACTTC. It translates to CASSPLGKGFYEQYF.